This is a list of T cell receptor beta chains from one sample in a study of T cells in Graves' hyperthyroidism and ophthalmopathy. TCRdb fed the multiplex PCR reads into MiXCR, producing one record per CDR3 protein. Among about 210,000 distinct CDR3 sequences listed, roughly 15% were seen once. The sequencing input was blood. These receptors came from a man aged 45-65 years with Graves' hyperthyroidism. Both conserved end residues are part of each CDR3. D genes are given only for firm matches. Size values are once, few and many counts, or a class for expanded clones, and some rows have none.

d_call: -
j_call: TRBJ1-2
v_call: TRBV2
clone_size: few
cdr3_length: 15
cdr3_aa: CARPDQKTGNYGYTF
cdr3_nt: TGTGCCAGACCCGACCAAAAGACGGGCAACTATGGCTACACCTTC

d_call: -
j_call: TRBJ2-7
v_call: TRBV10-3
clone_size: many
cdr3_length: 14
cdr3_aa: CAISDRRGAYEQYF
cdr3_nt: TGTGCCATCAGTGACAGACGTGGGGCCTACGAGCAGTACTTC

d_call: -
j_call: TRBJ1-1
v_call: TRBV6-2/TRBV6-3
clone_size: -
cdr3_length: 13
cdr3_aa: CASSSLIGTEAFF
cdr3_nt: TGTGCCAGCAGTTCCCTAATCGGCACTGAAGCTTTCTTT

d_call: -
j_call: TRBJ1-1
v_call: TRBV2
clone_size: many
cdr3_length: 14
cdr3_aa: CASSELGMNTEAFF
cdr3_nt: TGTGCCAGCAGTGAGCTGGGGATGAACACTGAAGCTTTCTTT

d_call: -
j_call: TRBJ2-1
v_call: TRBV9
clone_size: -
cdr3_length: 15
cdr3_aa: CASSLSPEAYNEQFF
cdr3_nt: TGTGCCAGCAGCCTAAGCCCGGAAGCGTACAATGAGCAGTTCTTC

d_call: TRBD2
j_call: TRBJ2-1
v_call: TRBV11-3
clone_size: many
cdr3_length: 16
cdr3_aa: CASSKRAGALNNEQFF
cdr3_nt: TGTGCCAGCAGTAAGCGGGCGGGAGCCTTGAACAATGAGCAGTTCTTC

d_call: TRBD2
j_call: TRBJ2-1
v_call: TRBV6-2/TRBV6-3
clone_size: -
cdr3_length: 17
cdr3_aa: CASSYSRGPSGRNEQFF
cdr3_nt: TGTGCCAGCAGTTACTCAAGAGGGCCTAGCGGGAGAAATGAGCAGTTCTTC

d_call: TRBD1
j_call: TRBJ1-1
v_call: TRBV7-2
clone_size: many
cdr3_length: 14
cdr3_aa: CASSWDRGLTEAFF
cdr3_nt: TGTGCCAGCAGCTGGGACAGGGGGCTTACTGAAGCTTTCTTT

d_call: -
j_call: TRBJ1-5
v_call: TRBV6-1
clone_size: many
cdr3_length: 13
cdr3_aa: CASSYTQNQPQHF
cdr3_nt: TGTGCCAGCAGTTATACACAGAATCAGCCCCAGCATTTT

d_call: TRBD2
j_call: TRBJ2-2
v_call: TRBV4-2
clone_size: few
cdr3_length: 17
cdr3_aa: CASSQVRLADNTGELFF
cdr3_nt: TGTGCCAGCAGCCAAGTGAGGCTAGCGGATAACACCGGGGAGCTGTTTTTT

d_call: TRBD2
j_call: TRBJ2-7
v_call: TRBV5-5
clone_size: few
cdr3_length: 13
cdr3_aa: CASRLAGVNEQYF
cdr3_nt: TGTGCCAGCCGACTAGCGGGAGTCAACGAGCAGTACTTC

d_call: -
j_call: TRBJ2-3
v_call: TRBV7-9
clone_size: -
cdr3_length: 17
cdr3_aa: CASSFPASGGSGDTQYF
cdr3_nt: TGTGCCAGCAGCTTCCCGGCGTCGGGCGGTTCTGGAGATACGCAGTATTTT

d_call: TRBD2
j_call: TRBJ2-1
v_call: TRBV20-1
clone_size: many
cdr3_length: 14
cdr3_aa: CSAAGTSGRAWQFF
cdr3_nt: TGCAGTGCGGCGGGGACTAGCGGGAGGGCCTGGCAGTTCTTC

d_call: TRBD1
j_call: TRBJ2-1
v_call: TRBV12-5
clone_size: few
cdr3_length: 15
cdr3_aa: CASGTRTGADNEQFF
cdr3_nt: TGTGCTAGTGGTACACGGACAGGGGCCGACAATGAGCAGTTCTTC

d_call: TRBD1
j_call: TRBJ2-7
v_call: TRBV20-1
clone_size: -
cdr3_length: 14
cdr3_aa: CSARSGTGLEEQYF
cdr3_nt: TGCAGTGCTCGCTCCGGGACAGGATTAGAGGAGCAGTACTTC

d_call: -
j_call: TRBJ2-2
v_call: TRBV5-1
clone_size: few
cdr3_length: 14
cdr3_aa: CASSFLSGERELFF
cdr3_nt: TGCGCCAGCAGCTTCCTCTCGGGAGAAAGGGAGCTGTTTTTT

d_call: -
j_call: TRBJ2-7
v_call: TRBV15
clone_size: -
cdr3_length: 16
cdr3_aa: CATSREGEAGIGEQYF
cdr3_nt: TGTGCCACCAGCAGAGAAGGTGAGGCGGGAATTGGCGAGCAGTACTTC

d_call: TRBD2
j_call: TRBJ2-3
v_call: TRBV9
clone_size: -
cdr3_length: 16
cdr3_aa: CASSALSGSPTDTQYF
cdr3_nt: TGTGCCAGCAGCGCACTTAGCGGGAGCCCCACAGATACGCAGTATTTT

d_call: -
j_call: TRBJ2-5
v_call: TRBV18
clone_size: many
cdr3_length: 14
cdr3_aa: CASSPRPGQETQYF
cdr3_nt: TGTGCCAGCTCACCAAGGCCAGGTCAAGAGACCCAGTACTTC

d_call: -
j_call: TRBJ2-1
v_call: TRBV3-2
clone_size: few
cdr3_length: 14
cdr3_aa: CASSQTGGYNEQFF
cdr3_nt: TGTGCCAGCAGCCAGACAGGCGGCTACAATGAGCAGTTCTTC

d_call: -
j_call: TRBJ2-1
v_call: TRBV7-8
clone_size: few
cdr3_length: 15
cdr3_aa: CASSLQGLTYNEQFF
cdr3_nt: TGTGCCAGCAGCTTACAGGGGCTAACCTACAATGAGCAGTTCTTC

d_call: TRBD2
j_call: TRBJ2-7
v_call: TRBV3-1
clone_size: many
cdr3_length: 14
cdr3_aa: CASSQGLARQEQYF
cdr3_nt: TGTGCCAGCAGCCAAGGACTAGCGAGACAGGAGCAGTACTTC

d_call: TRBD1
j_call: TRBJ2-1
v_call: TRBV14
clone_size: -
cdr3_length: 16
cdr3_aa: CASSKIPGQGRNEQFF
cdr3_nt: TGTGCCAGCAGCAAGATACCGGGACAGGGCCGCAATGAGCAGTTCTTC

d_call: -
j_call: TRBJ2-2
v_call: TRBV6-2/TRBV6-3
clone_size: -
cdr3_length: 15
cdr3_aa: CASSSGTDNTGELFF
cdr3_nt: TGTGCCAGCAGTTCCGGGACCGATAACACCGGGGAGCTGTTTTTT

d_call: TRBD1
j_call: TRBJ1-1
v_call: TRBV9
clone_size: -
cdr3_length: 13
cdr3_aa: CASSLDRGTEAFF
cdr3_nt: TGTGCCAGCAGCCTTGACAGGGGCACTGAAGCTTTCTTT

d_call: -
j_call: TRBJ2-7
v_call: TRBV19
clone_size: few
cdr3_length: 12
cdr3_aa: CASSVAGYEQYF
cdr3_nt: TGTGCCAGTAGTGTAGCTGGGTACGAGCAGTACTTC

d_call: -
j_call: TRBJ2-1
v_call: TRBV7-8
clone_size: many
cdr3_length: 14
cdr3_aa: CASSLVFRRDALFF
cdr3_nt: TGTGCCAGCAGCTTAGTGTTTAGGCGGGACGCCTTGTTCTTC

d_call: TRBD1
j_call: TRBJ1-2
v_call: TRBV28
clone_size: many
cdr3_length: 12
cdr3_aa: CASRQGDYGYTF
cdr3_nt: TGTGCCAGCCGACAGGGAGACTATGGCTACACCTTC

d_call: TRBD1
j_call: TRBJ1-2
v_call: TRBV28
clone_size: many
cdr3_length: 14
cdr3_aa: CASSSSPGQGDYTF
cdr3_nt: TGTGCCAGCAGTTCCTCCCCGGGACAGGGTGACTACACCTTC

d_call: TRBD2
j_call: TRBJ2-5
v_call: TRBV10-2
clone_size: -
cdr3_length: 14
cdr3_aa: CATRLAGGGETQYF
cdr3_nt: TGCGCCACCCGACTAGCGGGAGGTGGGGAGACCCAGTACTTC

d_call: TRBD2
j_call: TRBJ2-3
v_call: TRBV6-1
clone_size: many
cdr3_length: 15
cdr3_aa: CASSPLGRATDTQYF
cdr3_nt: TGTGCCAGCAGTCCCTTAGGGAGGGCCACAGATACGCAGTATTTT

d_call: -
j_call: TRBJ1-3
v_call: TRBV10-3
clone_size: -
cdr3_length: 13
cdr3_aa: CAIRTDGRGPIYF
cdr3_nt: TGTGCCATCAGGACGGACGGTCGGGGGCCCATATATTTT

d_call: TRBD1
j_call: TRBJ2-4
v_call: TRBV15
clone_size: many
cdr3_length: 14
cdr3_aa: CATSGDRLGNIQYF
cdr3_nt: TGTGCCACCAGCGGGGACAGGCTCGGGAACATTCAGTACTTC

d_call: -
j_call: TRBJ2-3
v_call: TRBV20-1
clone_size: many
cdr3_length: 12
cdr3_aa: CSARRQPDTQYF
cdr3_nt: TGCAGTGCTCGACGACAGCCTGATACGCAGTATTTT

d_call: TRBD2
j_call: TRBJ2-3
v_call: TRBV9
clone_size: few
cdr3_length: 15
cdr3_aa: CASSRLAGFADTQYF
cdr3_nt: TGTGCCAGCAGCCGACTAGCGGGTTTCGCAGATACGCAGTATTTT

d_call: -
j_call: TRBJ2-7
v_call: TRBV3-1
clone_size: many
cdr3_length: 14
cdr3_aa: CASSPWDSSYEQYF
cdr3_nt: TGTGCCAGCAGCCCATGGGACTCGTCCTACGAGCAGTACTTC

d_call: TRBD2
j_call: TRBJ2-2
v_call: TRBV4-3
clone_size: -
cdr3_length: 17
cdr3_aa: CASSQDGREGYTGELFF
cdr3_nt: TGCGCCAGCAGCCAAGATGGTCGGGAGGGCTATACCGGGGAGCTGTTTTTT

d_call: TRBD1
j_call: TRBJ2-1
v_call: TRBV20-1
clone_size: -
cdr3_length: 16
cdr3_aa: CSARVGTGSSYNEQFF
cdr3_nt: TGCAGTGCTAGAGTAGGGACAGGCAGCTCCTACAATGAGCAGTTCTTC

d_call: TRBD1
j_call: TRBJ1-2
v_call: TRBV20-1
clone_size: many
cdr3_length: 14
cdr3_aa: CSARDPGQGDGYTF
cdr3_nt: TGCAGTGCTAGAGATCCCGGACAGGGGGACGGCTACACCTTC

d_call: TRBD2
j_call: TRBJ2-3
v_call: TRBV7-3
clone_size: many
cdr3_length: 14
cdr3_aa: CASSFTSGSGTQYF
cdr3_nt: TGTGCCAGCAGCTTCACTAGCGGGAGTGGTACGCAGTATTTT

d_call: TRBD2
j_call: TRBJ2-3
v_call: TRBV7-3
clone_size: many
cdr3_length: 14
cdr3_aa: CASSLLAVGDTQYF
cdr3_nt: TGTGCCAGCAGCTTACTAGCGGTGGGCGATACGCAGTATTTT

d_call: -
j_call: TRBJ1-1
v_call: TRBV20-1
clone_size: many
cdr3_length: 13
cdr3_aa: CSARQGRNTEAFF
cdr3_nt: TGCAGTGCTAGACAGGGTCGGAACACTGAAGCTTTCTTT

d_call: TRBD1
j_call: TRBJ1-2
v_call: TRBV7-9
clone_size: -
cdr3_length: 16
cdr3_aa: CASSLGQGARNYGYTF
cdr3_nt: TGTGCCAGCAGCTTGGGACAGGGGGCGCGAAACTATGGCTACACCTTC

d_call: -
j_call: TRBJ2-3
v_call: TRBV4-1
clone_size: few
cdr3_length: 15
cdr3_aa: CASSQATDDTDTQYF
cdr3_nt: TGCGCCAGCAGCCAAGCGACAGACGACACAGATACGCAGTATTTT

d_call: TRBD1
j_call: TRBJ2-1
v_call: TRBV28
clone_size: -
cdr3_length: 15
cdr3_aa: CASTGTGGSYNEQFF
cdr3_nt: TGTGCCAGCACCGGGACAGGGGGCTCCTACAATGAGCAGTTCTTC

d_call: TRBD2
j_call: TRBJ2-7
v_call: TRBV20-1
clone_size: many
cdr3_length: 16
cdr3_aa: CSASAPSGRAGHEQYF
cdr3_nt: TGCAGTGCTAGTGCGCCTAGCGGGAGGGCCGGTCACGAGCAGTACTTC

d_call: -
j_call: TRBJ2-7
v_call: TRBV30
clone_size: many
cdr3_length: 12
cdr3_aa: CAWSVPSYEQYF
cdr3_nt: TGTGCCTGGAGTGTACCTAGTTACGAGCAGTACTTC

d_call: -
j_call: TRBJ2-6
v_call: TRBV3-1
clone_size: -
cdr3_length: 14
cdr3_aa: CASSGSSGANVLTF
cdr3_nt: TGTGCCAGCTCAGGGTCTTCTGGGGCCAACGTCCTGACTTTC

d_call: TRBD1
j_call: TRBJ2-7
v_call: TRBV6-1
clone_size: -
cdr3_length: 14
cdr3_aa: CASSEWGQAYEQYF
cdr3_nt: TGTGCCAGCAGTGAATGGGGACAGGCCTACGAGCAGTACTTC

d_call: -
j_call: TRBJ1-3
v_call: TRBV6-1
clone_size: many
cdr3_length: 16
cdr3_aa: CASSERPGATGNTIYF
cdr3_nt: TGTGCCAGCAGTGAGCGGCCGGGGGCGACTGGAAACACCATATATTTT

d_call: TRBD2
j_call: TRBJ2-3
v_call: TRBV3-1
clone_size: -
cdr3_length: 17
cdr3_aa: CASSQGRASGVTDTQYF
cdr3_nt: TGTGCCAGCAGCCAAGGTCGGGCTAGCGGGGTCACAGATACGCAGTATTTT

d_call: TRBD2
j_call: TRBJ2-2
v_call: TRBV15
clone_size: -
cdr3_length: 16
cdr3_aa: CATSRGLAGFTGELFF
cdr3_nt: TGTGCCACCAGCCGGGGACTAGCGGGGTTCACCGGGGAGCTGTTTTTT

d_call: -
j_call: TRBJ2-3
v_call: TRBV7-8
clone_size: many
cdr3_length: 13
cdr3_aa: CASSLVPADTQYF
cdr3_nt: TGTGCCAGCAGCTTAGTCCCCGCAGATACGCAGTATTTT

d_call: TRBD2
j_call: TRBJ2-3
v_call: TRBV10-3
clone_size: -
cdr3_length: 16
cdr3_aa: CAITPFLGLAGVEQYF
cdr3_nt: TGTGCCATCACCCCGTTCCTTGGACTAGCGGGAGTTGAGCAGTATTTT

d_call: TRBD2
j_call: TRBJ2-1
v_call: TRBV6-1
clone_size: few
cdr3_length: 15
cdr3_aa: CASSTGTSSYNEQFF
cdr3_nt: TGTGCCAGCAGCACCGGGACTAGCTCCTACAATGAGCAGTTCTTC

d_call: TRBD2
j_call: TRBJ2-1
v_call: TRBV7-9
clone_size: -
cdr3_length: 14
cdr3_aa: CASSSWTSGNEQFF
cdr3_nt: TGTGCCAGCAGCAGCTGGACTAGCGGGAATGAGCAGTTCTTC

d_call: TRBD2
j_call: TRBJ2-2
v_call: TRBV6-6
clone_size: many
cdr3_length: 17
cdr3_aa: CASSYPRLAGVPGELFF
cdr3_nt: TGTGCCAGCAGTTACCCTAGACTAGCGGGCGTCCCCGGGGAGCTGTTTTTT